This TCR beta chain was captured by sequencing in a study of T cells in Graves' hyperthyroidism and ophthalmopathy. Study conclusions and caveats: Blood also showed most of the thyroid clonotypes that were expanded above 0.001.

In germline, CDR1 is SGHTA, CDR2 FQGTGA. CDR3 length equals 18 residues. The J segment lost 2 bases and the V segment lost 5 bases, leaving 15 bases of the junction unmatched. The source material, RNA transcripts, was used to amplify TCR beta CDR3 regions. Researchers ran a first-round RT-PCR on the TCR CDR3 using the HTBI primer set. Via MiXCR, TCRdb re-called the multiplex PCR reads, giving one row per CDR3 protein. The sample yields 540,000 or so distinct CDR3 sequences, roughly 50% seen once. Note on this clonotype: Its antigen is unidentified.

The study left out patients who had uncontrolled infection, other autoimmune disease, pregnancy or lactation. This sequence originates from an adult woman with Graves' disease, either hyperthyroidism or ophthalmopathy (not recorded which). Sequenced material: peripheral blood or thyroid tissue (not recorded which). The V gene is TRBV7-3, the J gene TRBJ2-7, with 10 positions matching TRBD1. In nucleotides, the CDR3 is TGTGCCAGCAGCCCTCAGCACGCGGGAGGACAGGGGGCCTACGAGCAGTACTTC. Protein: CASSPQHAGGQGAYEQYF.